The next 13 T cell receptor beta chains were all read from a single sample in a study of vaccination effects on CD4 cells after COVID-19. Using immunoSEQ multiplex PCR, the repertoire was profiled, and TCRdb retains in-frame clones only, with some absent. The table records tens of thousands of clones, roughly 80% of them present only once. Culturing for about ten days preceded CD4+ T cell isolation. These receptors' targets are unknown. The sample here was CD4+ T cells from PBMCs cultured without peptide, taken before COVID-19 vaccination. These receptors all stem from a human donor who received a COVID-19 vaccine.

The chain couples TRBV7-2 to TRBJ2-3; D is undetermined. CDR1 and CDR2 from the germline V gene are SGHTA and FQGNSA. The ends were cut back, 1 base at V and 9 bases at J, with 11 bases in the middle. The CDR3 is 13 residues long. The DNA for the CDR3 is TGTGCCAGCAGCTTAGATGACCGGAAAACGCAGTATTTT. Amino acid sequence: CASSLDDRKTQYF.

The V call is TRBV6-6, the J call TRBJ1-4; no clear D. This CDR3 region has 15 residues. The germline CDR1 and CDR2 sequences are MNHNY and SVGAGI (reference sequence). The V gene lost 4 bases and the J gene lost 0 bases, with 9 bases spanning the gap. CDR3 in amino acids: CASSSRQATNEKLFF. CDR3 DNA: TGTGCCAGCAGTTCCCGACAAGCAACTAATGAAAAACTGTTTTTT.

The J gene is TRBJ2-3, the V gene TRBV6-4; D call uncertain. This CDR3 comprises 12 residues. Trimming took off 2 bases at V and 12 bases at J, with 12 bases between the two ends. CDR1 MRHNA and CDR2 SNTAGT come from the germline V gene. The CDR3 here is CASSDMGEAQYF. The DNA of the CDR3 is TGTGCCAGCAGTGACATGGGCGAAGCCCAGTATTTT.

The chain links TRBV6-2 or TRBV6-3 to TRBJ1-1; possible D gene TRBD1, 5 bases. CDR3 size: 18 residues. With 0 bases removed from V and 4 bases from J, the gap between germline ends came to 21 bases. Germline CDR1 reads MNHEY; CDR2 reads SVGEGT. The CDR3 is CASSYSSTGGRGFTEAFF. The CDR3 DNA is TGTGCCAGCAGTTACTCAAGTACGGGGGGGAGAGGGTTCACTGAAGCTTTCTTT.

The chain links TRBV6-1 to TRBJ1-5; the D is unclear. CDR1 and CDR2 (germline): MNHNS, SASEGT. Trimming shortened V by 0 bases and J by 9 bases, and 9 bases separated the two germline ends. The length of the CDR3 is 13 residues. As DNA, the CDR3 is TGTGCCAGCAGTGAAGCGTCCAGGCGGCCCCAGCATTTT. Translation: CASSEASRRPQHF.

The genes are TRBV20-1 and TRBJ1-4; no reliable D call. CDR1 is DFQATT, CDR2 SNEGSKA, per germline (reference sequence). The CDR3 covers 11 residues. The V gene lost 6 bases and the J gene lost 7 bases, with 9 bases spanning the gap. This CDR3 is CSAAPFEKLFF. The CDR3 DNA is TGCAGTGCCGCCCCCTTTGAAAAACTGTTTTTT.

V and J are TRBV19 and TRBJ1-2, with TRBD1 identical over 9 bases. V shed 5 bases, J shed 8 bases, and the junction held 12 bases outside the gene matches. Per germline, CDR1 LNHDA and CDR2 SQIVND (reference sequence). CDR3 length: 15 amino acids. The CDR3 nucleotides read TGTGCCAGTAGTCCCGGACAGGGGATTTCTGGAGGCTACACCTTC. It translates to CASSPGQGISGGYTF. Supplemented by reference TRBV19 and TRBJ1-2, the full variable domain reads DGGITQSPKYLFRKEGQNVTLSCEQNLNHDAMYWYRQDPGQGLRLIYYSQIVNDFQKGDIAEGYSVSREKKESFPLTVTSAQKNPTAFYLCASSPGQGISGGYTFGSGTRLTVV.

The chain couples TRBV3-1 (or the pseudogene TRBV3-2) to TRBJ1-2, with D uncertain. The CDR3 is made up of 14 amino acids. The V end was cut by 0 bases, the J end by 7 bases, with 12 bases between. Germline V gene sequence: CDR1 LGHDT, CDR2 YNNKEL (reference sequence). The DNA for the CDR3 is TGTGCCAGCAGCCAAGATACATCCGGGGTTGGCTACACCTTC. This encodes CASSQDTSGVGYTF.

This clone is a singleton in its sample. The chain links TRBV5-1 to TRBJ1-6; weak D call: TRBD1 (5 bases). Trimming pared 3 bases from V and 9 bases from J, leaving 10 bases between. CDR3 length: 13 amino acids. The germline V gene encodes CDR1 SGHRS and CDR2 YFSETQ. In DNA form, the CDR3 reads TGCGCCAGCAGCTATGACCAGGGTTCACCCCTCCACTTT. The encoded protein is CASSYDQGSPLHF. The entire variable domain, with the rest obtained from reference TRBV5-1 and TRBJ1-6, is as follows: KAGVTQTPRYLIKTRGQQVTLSCSPISGHRSVSWYQQTPGQGLQFLFEYFSETQRNKGNFPGRFSGRQFSNSRSEMNVSTLELGDSALYLCASSYDQGSPLHFGNGTRLTVT.

The CDR3 bases are TGTGCCAGCAGCTTGATGGGACATGGCTCCTACGAGCAGTACGTC. It specifies CASSLMGHGSYEQYV. This rearrangement joins TRBV5-6 to TRBJ2-7, with a possible D match to TRBD1 (6 bases). Trimming stripped 1 base from V and 0 bases from J, with 11 bases between. In germline, CDR1 is SGHDT, CDR2 YYEEEE. CDR3 length equals 15 residues.

This chain connects TRBV6-1 to TRBJ1-2; D is unclear. The CDR3 consists of 11 residues. Germline CDR1 is MNHNS and CDR2 is SASEGT. Trimming left V 3 bases short and J 8 bases short, with 7 bases between. CDR3 DNA sequence: TGTGCCAGCAGTGATCAGGCCGGCTACACCTTC. Protein: CASSDQAGYTF.

The J gene is TRBJ2-3, the V gene TRBV19; a possible D gene is TRBD2 (5 bases). The CDR3 sequence is 13 residues long. Germline V gives CDR1 LNHDA, CDR2 SQIVND (reference sequence). V lost 5 bases and J lost 3, with 9 bases in between. The CDR3 spells CASSLLATDTQYF. CDR3 DNA: TGTGCCAGTAGTCTGTTAGCGACAGATACGCAGTATTTT.

CDR3 in amino acids: CASSIREGDYGYTF. Here the CDR3 DNA reads TGTGCCAGCTCCATTCGGGAGGGCGACTATGGCTACACCTTC. The genes are TRBV18 and TRBJ1-2; D is undetermined. The V and J ends lost 6 bases and 3 bases respectively, with 14 bases between them. The CDR3 spans 14 residues. Germline values: CDR1 KGHSH, CDR2 LQKENI.